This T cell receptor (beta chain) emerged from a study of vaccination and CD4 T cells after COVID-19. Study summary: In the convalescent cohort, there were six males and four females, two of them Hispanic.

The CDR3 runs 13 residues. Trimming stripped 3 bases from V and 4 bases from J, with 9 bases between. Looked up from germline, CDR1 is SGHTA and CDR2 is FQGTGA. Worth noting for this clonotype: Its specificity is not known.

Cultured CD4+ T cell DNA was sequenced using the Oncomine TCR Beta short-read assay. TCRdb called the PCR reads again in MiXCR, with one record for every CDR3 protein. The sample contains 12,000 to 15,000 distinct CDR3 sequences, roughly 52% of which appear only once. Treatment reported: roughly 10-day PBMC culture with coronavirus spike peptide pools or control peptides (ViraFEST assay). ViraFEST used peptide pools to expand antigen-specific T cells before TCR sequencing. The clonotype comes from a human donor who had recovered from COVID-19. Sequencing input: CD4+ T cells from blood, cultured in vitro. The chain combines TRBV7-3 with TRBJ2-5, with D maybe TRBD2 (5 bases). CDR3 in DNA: TGTGCCAGCAGCTTTACTAGAGGAGAGACCCAGTACTTC. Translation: CASSFTRGETQYF.